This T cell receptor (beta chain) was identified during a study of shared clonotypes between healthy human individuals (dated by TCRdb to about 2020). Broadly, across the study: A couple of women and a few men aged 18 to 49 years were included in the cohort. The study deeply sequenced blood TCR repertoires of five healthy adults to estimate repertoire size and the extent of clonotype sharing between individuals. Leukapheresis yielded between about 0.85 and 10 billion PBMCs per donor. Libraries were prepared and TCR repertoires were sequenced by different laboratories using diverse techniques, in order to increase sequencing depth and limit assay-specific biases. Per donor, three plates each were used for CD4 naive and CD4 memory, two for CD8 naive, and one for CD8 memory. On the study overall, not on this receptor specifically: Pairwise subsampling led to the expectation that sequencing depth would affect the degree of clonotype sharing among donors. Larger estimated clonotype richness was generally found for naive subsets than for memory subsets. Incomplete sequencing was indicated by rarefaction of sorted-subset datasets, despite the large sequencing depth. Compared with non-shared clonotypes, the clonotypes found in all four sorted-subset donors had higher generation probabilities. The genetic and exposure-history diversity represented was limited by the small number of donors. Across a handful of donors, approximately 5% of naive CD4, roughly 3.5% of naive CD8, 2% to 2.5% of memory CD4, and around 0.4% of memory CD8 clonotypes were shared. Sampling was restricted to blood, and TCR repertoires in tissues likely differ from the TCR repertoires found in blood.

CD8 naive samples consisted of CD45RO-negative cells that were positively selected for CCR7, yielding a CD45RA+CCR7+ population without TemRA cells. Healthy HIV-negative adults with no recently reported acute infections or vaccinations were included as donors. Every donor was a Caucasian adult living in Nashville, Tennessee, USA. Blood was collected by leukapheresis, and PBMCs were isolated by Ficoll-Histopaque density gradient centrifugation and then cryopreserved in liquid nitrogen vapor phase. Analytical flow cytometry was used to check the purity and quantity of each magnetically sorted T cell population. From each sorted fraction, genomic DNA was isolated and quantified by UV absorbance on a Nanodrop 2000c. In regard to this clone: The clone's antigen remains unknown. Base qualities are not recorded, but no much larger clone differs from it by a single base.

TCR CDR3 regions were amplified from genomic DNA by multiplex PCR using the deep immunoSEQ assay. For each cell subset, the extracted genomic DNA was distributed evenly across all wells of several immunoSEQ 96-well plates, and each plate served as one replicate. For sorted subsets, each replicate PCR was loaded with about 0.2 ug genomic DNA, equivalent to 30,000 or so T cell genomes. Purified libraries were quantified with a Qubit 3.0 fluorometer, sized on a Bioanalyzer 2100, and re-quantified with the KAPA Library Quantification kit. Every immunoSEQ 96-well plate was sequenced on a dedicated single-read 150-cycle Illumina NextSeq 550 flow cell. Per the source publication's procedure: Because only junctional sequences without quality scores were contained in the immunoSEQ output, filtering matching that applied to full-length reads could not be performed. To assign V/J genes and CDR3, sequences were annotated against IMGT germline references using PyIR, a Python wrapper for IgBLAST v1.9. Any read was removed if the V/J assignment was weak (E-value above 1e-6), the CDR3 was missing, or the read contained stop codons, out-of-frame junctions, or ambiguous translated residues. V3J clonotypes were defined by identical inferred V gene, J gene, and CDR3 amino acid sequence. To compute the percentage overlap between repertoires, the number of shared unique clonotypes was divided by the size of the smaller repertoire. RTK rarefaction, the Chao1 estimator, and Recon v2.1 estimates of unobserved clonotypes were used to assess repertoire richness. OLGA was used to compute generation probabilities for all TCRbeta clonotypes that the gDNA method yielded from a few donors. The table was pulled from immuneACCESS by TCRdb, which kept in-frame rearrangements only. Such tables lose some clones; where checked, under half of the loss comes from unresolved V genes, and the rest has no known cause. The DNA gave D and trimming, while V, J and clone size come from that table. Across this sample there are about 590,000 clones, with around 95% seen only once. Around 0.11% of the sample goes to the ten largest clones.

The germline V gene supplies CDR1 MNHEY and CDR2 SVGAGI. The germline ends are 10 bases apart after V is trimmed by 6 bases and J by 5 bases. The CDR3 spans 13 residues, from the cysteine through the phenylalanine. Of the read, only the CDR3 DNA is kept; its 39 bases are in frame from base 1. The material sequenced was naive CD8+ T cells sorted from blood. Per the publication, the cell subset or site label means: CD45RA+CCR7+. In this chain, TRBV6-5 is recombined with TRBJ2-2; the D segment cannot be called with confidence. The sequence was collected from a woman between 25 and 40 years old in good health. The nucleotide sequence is TGTGCCAGCAGCTACGCGTGGACCGGGGAGCTGTTTTTT. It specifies CASSYAWTGELFF.